This passage covers 22 T cell receptor beta chains from one sample sequenced in a study of T cell therapy after organ transplantation. Time point in this sample: 20-29 weeks after completion of therapy. These receptors have no identified antigens. Profiled with immunoSEQ multiplex PCR; TCRdb holds only in-frame clones, not every one. The table records roughly 2,400 clones, about 70% of them present only once. The material sequenced was CD8+ T cells from blood, taken after autologous CMV-specific T cell therapy. These receptors all come from a human patient who had received a solid organ transplant and had CMV disease. T cells may partly derive from the graft donor.

This clone was counted only a few times. This chain links TRBV30 with TRBJ1-4, with a tentative D call TRBD1 (5 bases). The germline CDR1 and CDR2 sequences are GTSNPN and SVGIG (reference sequence). The CDR3 is 12 residues long. Trimming pared 3 bases from V and 8 bases from J, leaving 10 bases between. Written as DNA, the CDR3 is TGTGCCTGGAGAGGGGCGCAGGAAAAACTGTTTTTT. As protein: CAWRGAQEKLFF.

The V call is TRBV10-3, the J call TRBJ2-7, with a tentative D call TRBD1 (6 bases). V was trimmed by 10 bases and J by 7 bases, leaving 20 bases between them. CDR1 ENHRY and CDR2 SYGVKD come from the germline V gene. This CDR3 is built from 13 residues. CDR3 sequence: CASSWDTALEQYF. CDR3 in DNA: TGTGCCAGCAGCTGGGACACCGCGTTGGAGCAGTACTTC.

This clone was counted once. This chain joins TRBV2 and TRBJ2-2; 12 bases map to TRBD2. Germline lookup yields CDR1 SNHLY and CDR2 FYNNEI. V was pared by 5 bases and J by 0 bases, with 10 bases of the junction left unmatched. There are 19 residues in the CDR3. The DNA of the CDR3 is TGTGCCAGCAGTACCTCGGGACTAGCGGGCGCCACGAACACCGGGGAGCTGTTTTTT. Protein product: CASSTSGLAGATNTGELFF.

V gene TRBV7-9 combines with J gene TRBJ2-7; D may correspond to TRBD1 or TRBD2 (5 bases each). The germline V gene encodes CDR1 SEHNR and CDR2 FQNEAQ (reference sequence). This CDR3 has 13 residues. Trimming took off 3 bases at V and 5 bases at J, with 11 bases between the two ends. The CDR3 protein is CASSLWGTDEQYF. In DNA, the CDR3 is TGTGCCAGCAGCTTGTGGGGGACCGACGAGCAGTACTTC.

The V and J genes are TRBV13 and TRBJ1-3; 9 bases fit TRBD1. J lost 0 bases, V lost 5 bases, and 2 bases had no gene match. The CDR3 runs 15 residues. The V gene's germline CDR1 is PRHDT and CDR2 FYEKMQ (reference sequence). In DNA, the CDR3 is TGTGCCAGCAGCCCGACAGGGGGCTCTGGAAACACCATATATTTT. Translation: CASSPTGGSGNTIYF.

This clone was found once. The genes are TRBV4-3 and TRBJ2-3; possible D gene TRBD2, 6 bases. V lost 5 bases to trimming and J lost 1 base, with 10 bases between them. The CDR3 loop spans 14 amino acids. Germline CDR1 is LGHNA and CDR2 is YSLEER. This chain's CDR3 is CASSNSGRTDTQYF. The CDR3 DNA reads TGCGCCAGCAGCAATAGCGGCCGCACAGATACGCAGTATTTT.

The chain employs TRBV28 and TRBJ1-3; TRBD1 is a possible D gene (6 bases). V shed 6 bases and J shed 0 bases, with 18 bases lying between them. The germline V gene has CDR1 MDHEN and CDR2 SYDVKM. The length of the CDR3 is 17 residues. Written as DNA, the CDR3 is TGTGCCAGCAGACCGTTGACAGGCGAGAGCTCTGGAAACACCATATATTTT. Protein product: CASRPLTGESSGNTIYF.

V and J are TRBV28 and TRBJ1-6, with TRBD1 matching 7 bases. Per the germline V gene, CDR1 is MDHEN and CDR2 is SYDVKM. CDR3 length: 13 amino acids. V trimming: 8 bases; J trimming: 7 bases; junction bases outside the gene matches: 5. The CDR3 coding sequence is TGTGCCAGCGGGGACAGTTACAATTCACCCCTCCACTTT. Translation: CASGDSYNSPLHF.

The rearrangement joins TRBV6-5 to TRBJ2-7; no clear D gene. The V and J ends lost 3 bases and 2 bases respectively, with 11 bases between them. Germline V gene sequence: CDR1 MNHEY, CDR2 SVGAGI. The CDR3 totals 14 residues. The CDR3 region is CASSYGRKPYEQYF. For the CDR3, the DNA is TGTGCCAGCAGTTATGGGCGTAAGCCCTACGAGCAGTACTTC.

The V and J genes are TRBV6-5 and TRBJ1-2; D may be TRBD1 (5 bases). Trimming left V 0 bases short and J 5 bases short, with 16 bases between. This CDR3 contains 16 residues. In germline, CDR1 is MNHEY, CDR2 SVGAGI. CDR3 sequence reads: CASSYSTEGLFYGYTF. CDR3 coding DNA: TGTGCCAGCAGTTACTCGACGGAGGGGCTTTTTTATGGCTACACCTTC.

This clone was recorded only once. This specimen includes other DNA sequences encoding the same CDR3. The V call is TRBV6-4, the J call TRBJ2-1; TRBD1 aligns across 12 bases. CDR1 and CDR2 from the germline V gene are MRHNA and SNTAGT. The CDR3 sequence is 17 residues long. The V gene end was trimmed by 6 bases and the J gene end by 9 bases; junction bases not matched to a gene: 15. Written as DNA, the CDR3 is TGTGCCAGCAGCCATACCGGGACAGGGGGCGAACGGGGTGAGCAGTTCTTC. The encoded protein is CASSHTGTGGERGEQFF.

The chain combines TRBV11-2 with TRBJ2-5; D tentatively reads TRBD1 or TRBD2 (6 bases each). Trimming took 0 bases from V and 5 from J, leaving 13 bases between them. The CDR3 spans 15 residues. Germline V gives CDR1 SGHAT, CDR2 FQNNGV. CDR3 in amino acids: CASSLEGGSGETQYF. The CDR3 bases are TGTGCCAGCAGCTTAGAAGGGGGGTCGGGCGAGACCCAGTACTTC. Supplemented by reference TRBV11-2 and TRBJ2-5, the full variable domain reads EAGVAQSPRYKIIEKRQSVAFWCNPISGHATLYWYQQILGQGPKLLIQFQNNGVVDDSQLPKDRFSAERLKGVDSTLKIQPAKLEDSAVYLCASSLEGGSGETQYFGPGTRLLVL.

This chain uses TRBV28 with TRBJ2-1; the match to TRBD2 covers 8 bases. The CDR3 consists of 17 residues. Germline V CDR1 and CDR2: MDHEN, SYDVKM. V lost 6 bases, J lost 5 bases, and 15 bases stayed unmatched. For the CDR3, the DNA is TGTGCCAGCAGCGAGAGACAGGCAACTAGCGGAGACAATGAGCAGTTCTTC. Encoded protein: CASSERQATSGDNEQFF.

Judged by abundance, this clone is medium-sized. As DNA, the CDR3 is TGTGCCAGCAGCTTAACCCCCGGATTTGATACGCAGTATTTT. It specifies CASSLTPGFDTQYF. This chain links TRBV11-3 with TRBJ2-3; the D is unclear. V lost 2 bases, J lost 6 bases, and 12 bases lay in between. Germline V gene data show CDR1 as SGHNT and CDR2 as YENEEA. This CDR3 is 14 amino acids long.

There are a few counts of this clone. The chain couples TRBV7-2 to TRBJ2-7; D remains unclear. The V and J ends lost 5 bases and 2 bases respectively, with 4 bases between them. Germline assignment: CDR1 SGHTA and CDR2 FQGNSA. The length of the CDR3 is 11 residues. CDR3 in amino acids: CASSVTYEQYF. CDR3 DNA: TGTGCCAGCAGCGTTACCTACGAGCAGTACTTC.

This sequence joins TRBV9 and TRBJ1-5; the D is unclear. The germline gives CDR1 SGDLS, CDR2 YYNGEE. V shed 0 bases and J shed 5 bases, with 9 bases lying between them. This CDR3 region has 14 residues. The DNA of the CDR3 is TGTGCCAGCAGCGTAGGGGTGGGTGATCAGCCCCAGCATTTT. Encoded protein: CASSVGVGDQPQHF.

This clone ranks as large (0.1 to 1%). This chain joins TRBV4-3 and TRBJ2-7; TRBD2 matches at 7 bases. The germline CDR1 and CDR2 sequences are LGHNA and YSLEER. The CDR3 is 14 amino acids. Trimming took 3 bases from V and 3 from J; bases not matched to a gene: 5. The CDR3 protein is CASSHGEGNYEQYF. The CDR3 DNA is TGCGCCAGCAGCCATGGGGAGGGGAACTACGAGCAGTACTTC.

The chain is built from TRBV5-6 and TRBJ2-7; D may correspond to TRBD1 or TRBD2 (5 bases each). Germline V gene sequence: CDR1 SGHDT, CDR2 YYEEEE. V was clipped by 1 base and J by 1 base, with 6 bases between them. The CDR3 runs to 13 residues. The CDR3 region is CASSLWGSYEQYF. DNA of the CDR3: TGTGCCAGCAGCTTGTGGGGGTCCTACGAGCAGTACTTC.

This chain links TRBV6-8 with TRBJ1-4; no firm D call. V gave up 4 bases and J gave up 6 bases, with 12 bases separating them. The CDR3 runs 14 residues. Germline CDR1 reads MNHGY; CDR2 reads SAAAGT. In nucleotides, the CDR3 is TGTGCCAGCAGTTCATCGGGCGGCCATGAAAAACTGTTTTTT. It encodes CASSSSGGHEKLFF.

The chain employs TRBV5-4 and TRBJ1-5; D not resolved. CDR3 length: 14 residues. CDR1 and CDR2 from the germline V gene are SGHNT and YYREEE (reference sequence). Between the trimmed V and J ends, which lost 2 bases and 4 bases, there was a span of 10 bases. Here the CDR3 DNA reads TGTGCCAGCAGCTTAGGGCAGGATAATCAGCCCCAGCATTTT. Its translation is CASSLGQDNQPQHF.

This clone was found a few times. The chain carries TRBV7-9 and TRBJ1-2, with D maybe TRBD1 (5 bases). V lost 6 bases and J lost 7, with 15 bases in between. Germline CDR1 is SEHNR and CDR2 is FQNEAQ (reference sequence). The CDR3 spans 13 residues. Written as DNA, the CDR3 is TGTGCCAGCAGTCACCTCAGGGAAGTTGGCTACACCTTC. It encodes CASSHLREVGYTF.

The chain joins TRBV5-1 to TRBJ2-1, with 9 bases fitting TRBD2. Germline V CDR1 and CDR2: SGHRS, YFSETQ. The CDR3 totals 16 residues. The junction had 12 bases not matched to a gene; V was cut back by 3 bases and J by 8 bases. The CDR3 DNA is TGCGCCAGCAGCTCGCGGGCGGGAGGGTCTTTGGATGAGCAGTTCTTC. This gives the protein CASSSRAGGSLDEQFF.